The text below deals with one T cell receptor (beta chain). This clonotype has only a few counts. Its antigen remains unidentified. No much larger clone is present one base from it, and per-base qualities are unavailable. Library method: PCR. TCRdb names Illumina HiSeq 2500 as the instrument used. TCR library preparation used molecular barcoding, with unique molecular identifiers applied to normalize quantification of the TCRbeta repertoire. In-frame beta chains were kept once TCRdb had trimmed the public reads at Q25 with fastp and called clones with MiXCR. Rows matching on CDR3 protein sequence are summarized as one entry with the most common DNA and genes. Counted in this sample were about 58,000 distinct CDR3 sequences; 40% to 45% of them appeared once. The biggest ten clones account for about 98% of the sample. The CDR3 runs 17 residues from the cysteine to the phenylalanine. Left in the record is the CDR3 DNA by itself, 51 bases read in frame from the first base. CDR1 and CDR2 (LGHNA, YNFKEQ) derive from the germline V gene. Relative to germline, V is 1 base shorter and J is 4 bases shorter, with 20 bases between their ends.

The sample's treatment or condition label is to be understood as: allogeneic hematopoietic cell transplantation with graft depleted of TCRalphabeta T cells and CD19 B cells. The children who served as transplant recipients had been given grafts of TCRalphabeta/CD19-depleted allogeneic hematopoietic cells. The data are from a study of T-cell reconstitution after alpha-beta-depleted transplantation in children (dated by TCRdb to about 2016). Concerning the study at large: Using TCR repertoire profiling, the study quantitatively followed how T-cell immune reconstitution unfolded in children after TCRalphabeta/CD19-depleted allogeneic hematopoietic cell transplantation. The research as a whole found: In some patients, high TCRbeta diversity at day 60 was attributed to recipient T cells and intrathymic progenitors that had survived conditioning. Over the following months the frequencies of hyperexpanded clones went down, and after one year T-cell counts and TCRbeta diversity were mostly credited to newly produced T cells. About two months after transplant, the apparently early recovery of alphabetaT-cell counts reportedly depended on just several hundred clones that had expanded rapidly and came from non-depleted graft cells.

The chain is encoded by TRBV4-2 joined to TRBJ2-7; the D assignment is uncertain and may be TRBD1 or TRBD2, with 5 bases supporting each. The sequence was obtained from a male patient aged 5 to 17 who had a stem cell transplant for acute lymphoblastic leukemia, so the T cells may come from the graft donor. The sample in question was PBMCs, mostly from graft donor cells, obtained 360 days after TCRalphabeta/CD19-depleted stem cell transplant. In nucleotide form, the sequence is TGTGCCAGCAGCCAAGTCATCTCCGGGACGTACCATTACGAGCAGTACTTC. Translated, this is CASSQVISGTYHYEQYF.